This T cell receptor (beta chain) was recorded in a study of long-term antiretroviral therapy in people with HIV. To note about this clone: No antigen is known for it.

The germline V gene has CDR1 SGHRS and CDR2 YFSETQ. V lost 5 bases and J 1 base, leaving 14 bases between the germline ends. The CDR3 contains 15 residues. Donors needed at least one pre-ART PBMC sample plus at least two post-ART samples. General observations from the study: Whichever time point was examined, clones expanded before ART dominated the repertoire. Repertoires looked antigen-experienced, with only a slight naive shift after ART.

A v3.0 immunoSEQ assay was performed at survey level. Samples were sequenced targeting roughly 40,000-50,000 T-cell genomes each. The table came from immunoSEQ multiplex PCR; TCRdb's copy has only in-frame clones and leaves some out. The table shows tens of thousands of clones, with around four fifths occurring only once. This specimen was unsorted PBMCs, taken 0.8 years before starting antiretroviral therapy. The receptor was isolated from a man younger than 35 with HIV. V and J are TRBV5-1 and TRBJ2-3, with D possibly being TRBD2 (6 bases). The CDR3 DNA is TGCGCCAGCAGTGCTAGTACGGGGGGCACAGATACGCAGTATTTT. This sequence encodes CASSASTGGTDTQYF.